This T cell receptor beta chain was found in a study of regulatory dendritic cells for organ transplantation. Germline V gives CDR1 LNHDA, CDR2 SQIVND (reference sequence). The V segment lost 4 bases and the J segment 1 base; nucleotides outside the gene matches: 6. The CDR3 runs 16 residues. Sorted T cells were CFSE-labeled and cultured 4 to 5 days with allogeneic regulatory or mature dendritic cells at 1:10. The table came from immunoSEQ multiplex PCR; TCRdb's copy has only in-frame clones and leaves some out. Counted here are more than 9,500 clones, about 56% occurring once; the ten biggest clones make up roughly 1.2%. In this sample, this clone turned up once. Its antigen is still unknown.

The chain joins TRBV19 to TRBJ1-2; 10 bases agree with TRBD1. The specimen sequenced was naive CD8+ T cells from blood cultured with dendritic cells. The subset here: CD45RA+ naive T cells. The receptor comes from a human donor in good health. CDR3 nucleotide sequence: TGTGCCAGTAGTAACCGGGACAGGGGTTTTAACTATGGCTACACCTTC. Amino acids: CASSNRDRGFNYGYTF.